Sequencing of this T cell receptor beta chain was carried out in a study of Ad26.COV2.S vaccination and SARS-CoV-2 variants. Study-level information: It was the COV1001 Ad26.COV2.S trial arm that included the donor. Study-wide results and limits: With respect to non-spike TCR breadth, vaccine and placebo recipients were similar. Reportedly, after vaccination the spike-specific CD8+ and CD4+ T cell responses displayed substantial breadth.

Sequencing used immunoSEQ multiplex PCR; TCRdb keeps in-frame clones, though not all of them. Among around 450,000 clones listed, around 90% were seen once. The CDR3 is 11 residues long. Germline loops: CDR1 ENHRY, CDR2 SYGVKD. Trimming cost V 6 bases and J 11 bases, with 14 bases left between them. Noted treatment: about 20 received Ad26.COV2.S at low or high dose, single or two shots; five or six received placebo; per-sample allocation not given. The study sampled participants on day 63 after the first vaccine or placebo injection. It was an adult aged 18-55 years in Boston who was the donor. To note about this clone: Its antigen is unidentified.

The chain employs TRBV10-3 and TRBJ2-7; D is unclear. Sequencing used peripheral blood, obtained in a trial of Ad26.COV2.S vaccine versus placebo. This receptor was taken from a person between 18 and 65 years old who received the Ad26.COV2.S COVID-19 vaccine or a placebo. The CDR3 DNA sequence: TGTGCCATCAGAGCCGGGTCTAATGAGTACTTC. Its protein product is CAIRAGSNEYF.